Listed below are T cell receptor beta chains from one sample, sequenced in a study of blood T cell repertoires in COVID-19. The protocol was immunoSEQ multiplex PCR, while the TCRdb copy is restricted to in-frame clones and leaves out a portion. The top ten hold 13% to 15% of the sample, which has some 170,000 clones, around 80% seen once. Sequencing used PBMCs or T cells enriched from blood (not recorded which). The source is a man between 50 and 59 years old who had recovered from COVID-19. Each CDR3 is given with its conserved first and last residue. The order of the fields is D gene, clone size, J gene, V gene, CDR3 DNA, CDR3 protein. The D gene is left open where the match is weak. Where a row states a size, it is once, few, many or the class of an expanded clone; other rows omit it.

.,few,TRBJ2-7,TRBV5-1,TGCGCCAGCAGCTCCGGGACAAACCCCTACGAGCAGTACTTC,CASSSGTNPYEQYF
TRBD2,once,TRBJ2-3,TRBV11-3,TGTGCCAGCAGCCAAACGGCTAGCGGGGCCCCAGGCACAGATACGCAGTATTTT,CASSQTASGAPGTDTQYF
.,once,TRBJ1-2,TRBV10-3,TGTGCCATCAGTGAGCGGACAGCCGACTATGGCTACACCTTC,CAISERTADYGYTF
TRBD2,once,TRBJ2-7,TRBV6-5,TGTGCCAGCAGTTTCCGGACTAGCGGCTACGAGCAGTACTTC,CASSFRTSGYEQYF
TRBD2,.,TRBJ2-1,TRBV18,TGTGCCAGCTCGCCAGATAGCGGGGGGGGCCCATTCTTC,CASSPDSGGGPFF
.,.,TRBJ1-1,TRBV10-3,TGTGCCATCAGACCGGGGGGGGAGAACACTGAAGCTTTCTTT,CAIRPGGENTEAFF
TRBD1,.,TRBJ1-6,TRBV13,TGTGCCAGCAGCCCCTCCCCGGACAGGGGATCACCCCTCCACTTT,CASSPSPDRGSPLHF
TRBD1,.,TRBJ1-3,TRBV19,TGTGCCAGTAGTGCTTGGGACAGCTCTGGAAACACCATATATTTT,CASSAWDSSGNTIYF
.,.,TRBJ2-2,TRBV19,TGTGCCAGTACCACTTTTCGGGAGCTGTTTTTT,CASTTFRELFF
.,.,TRBJ1-1,TRBV11-2,TGTGCCAGCAGCTTAGATCCTAGGACAGTCCTGATTGCTGAAGCTTTCTTT,CASSLDPRTVLIAEAFF
.,.,TRBJ1-2,TRBV5-1,TGCGCCAGCAGCTTGCCGACAGATGCCTATGGCTACACCTTC,CASSLPTDAYGYTF
.,.,TRBJ1-5,TRBV19,TGTGCCAGTAATAGTCGGGGTGGCCAGCATTTT,CASNSRGGQHF
.,.,TRBJ1-2,TRBV6-5,TGTGCCAGCGCAGGGGAGAACTATGGCTACACCTTC,CASAGENYGYTF
.,many,TRBJ1-4,TRBV14,TGTGCCAGCAGCCGACAGCACGCTAATGAAAAACTGTTTTTT,CASSRQHANEKLFF
.,.,TRBJ1-4,TRBV27,TGTGCCAGCAGTCCCCGGACAACAACTAATGAAAAACTGTTTTTT,CASSPRTTTNEKLFF
.,once,TRBJ2-1,TRBV19,TGTGCCAGTAGTATGGACACGAGCTCCTACAATGAGCAGTTCTTC,CASSMDTSSYNEQFF
TRBD1,.,TRBJ2-1,TRBV2,TGTGCCAGCAGTGGAGGGACAGGGTCCTACAATGAGCAGTTCTTC,CASSGGTGSYNEQFF
.,.,TRBJ2-7,TRBV28,TGTGCCAGCAGTTTAAGGCCGGGAGAGCAGTACTTC,CASSLRPGEQYF
.,.,TRBJ1-4,TRBV19,TGTGCCAGTAGTCAGACAGGTGCAGCCCCCCGCTTCAATGAAAAACTGTTTTTT,CASSQTGAAPRFNEKLFF
.,.,TRBJ1-3,TRBV5-6,TGTGCCAGCAGCTTCGGGGTCTCGCGTGGAAACACCATATATTTT,CASSFGVSRGNTIYF
.,once,TRBJ1-1,TRBV11-2,TGTGCCAGCAGCGAGGTGCGGACAGCTACGTTAAACACTGAAGCTTTCTTT,CASSEVRTATLNTEAFF
.,.,TRBJ2-2,TRBV19,TGTGCCAGTAGTCCTTCAGGGTCTGCCGGGGAGCTGTTTTTT,CASSPSGSAGELFF
.,.,TRBJ2-1,TRBV18,TGTGCCAGCTCACGAGGACTAAAAGCGGAGGATGAGCAGTTCTTC,CASSRGLKAEDEQFF
.,few,TRBJ1-3,TRBV6-5,TGTGCCAGCAGTTACCAGTCTGGAAACACCATATATTTT,CASSYQSGNTIYF
TRBD1,.,TRBJ2-2,TRBV5-1,TGCGCCAGCAGCCTGGCGACAGGGGGCGACACCGGGGAGCTGTTTTTT,CASSLATGGDTGELFF
TRBD2,.,TRBJ2-1,TRBV7-8,TGTGCCAGCAGCTTATCACTCCCGGGGGCGGGGGGAGATGAGCAGTTCTTC,CASSLSLPGAGGDEQFF
.,few,TRBJ1-1,TRBV7-2,TGTGCCAGCAGCTTAACCACAGGGTTCGGGGCTGAAGCTTTCTTT,CASSLTTGFGAEAFF
TRBD2,.,TRBJ2-1,TRBV29-1,TGCAGCGTTGAAACGGGGGAGGGGCGATCCTACAATGAGCAGTTCTTC,CSVETGEGRSYNEQFF
TRBD1,.,TRBJ2-2,TRBV19,TGTGCCAGTAGTATTAACAGGGGGAACACCGGGGAGCTGTTTTTT,CASSINRGNTGELFF
TRBD2,many,TRBJ2-1,TRBV5-1,TGCGCCAGCAGCCATAGCGGGGCAGGATACAATGAGCAGTTCTTC,CASSHSGAGYNEQFF
.,.,TRBJ2-5,TRBV7-2,TGTGCCAGCAGCCGCCGTGCGGGCCTGGAGACCCAGTACTTC,CASSRRAGLETQYF
TRBD1,.,TRBJ1-1,TRBV19,TGTGCCAGTAGCCGCCCCGCAGGGGGGTTGAACACTGAAGCTTTCTTT,CASSRPAGGLNTEAFF
TRBD1,.,TRBJ2-1,TRBV12-3/TRBV12-4,TGTGCCATTACGAGGCAGGGGGTGGTTGAGCAGTTCTTC,CAITRQGVVEQFF
.,.,TRBJ1-4,TRBV30,TGTGCCTGGAGTGTACTCGGGGGTACTAATGAAAAACTGTTTTTT,CAWSVLGGTNEKLFF
.,.,TRBJ2-7,TRBV4-2,TGTGCCAGCAGCCCTGGAGAGGCCTACGAGCAGTACTTC,CASSPGEAYEQYF
.,.,TRBJ1-2,TRBV19,TGTGCCAGTAGTATCGGCCGAGACAGGAGGAACTATGGCTACACCTTC,CASSIGRDRRNYGYTF
TRBD1,.,TRBJ1-1,TRBV6-8,TGTGCCAGCAGTTGGGGGACAGCTCGAATGAACACTGAAGCTTTCTTT,CASSWGTARMNTEAFF
TRBD1,.,TRBJ1-1,TRBV2,TGTGCCAACGAGCGAGGGGGCGATGGCACTGAAGCTTTCTTT,CANERGGDGTEAFF
.,.,TRBJ1-6,TRBV6-4,TGTGCCAGTTCAGGGTCGCAGGGTTCACCCCTCCACTTT,CASSGSQGSPLHF
TRBD2,.,TRBJ2-3,TRBV5-4,TGTGCCAGCAGTCTTAGCGGGGGATTTTCGGATACGCAGTATTTT,CASSLSGGFSDTQYF
TRBD1,few,TRBJ1-2,TRBV12-3/TRBV12-4,TGTGCCAGCAGTGGGGGACAGAACTATGGCTACACCTTC,CASSGGQNYGYTF
TRBD2,.,TRBJ2-7,TRBV11-2,TGTGCCAGCAGCTTACGGGCTGGCGGGGGCTCCTACGAGCAGTACTTC,CASSLRAGGGSYEQYF
.,.,TRBJ1-1,TRBV11-2,TGTGCCAGCAGCCCCATCCGGACAGCGCAATGGACTGAAGCTTTCTTT,CASSPIRTAQWTEAFF
.,.,TRBJ1-3,TRBV11-3,TGTGCCAGCAGCACGGACAGTTCTGGAAACACCATATATTTT,CASSTDSSGNTIYF
.,.,TRBJ1-2,TRBV6-5,TGTGCCAGCGGGCTCAGGGAACGCTATGGCTACACCTTC,CASGLRERYGYTF
TRBD1,.,TRBJ1-2,TRBV6-5,TGTGCCAGCAGTTATCGGACAGGGAATGGAGCCTATGGCTACACCTTC,CASSYRTGNGAYGYTF